This TCR beta chain originates from a study of control samples from healthy donors and cancer patients. This clone was seen a single time. Per germline, CDR1 SQVTM and CDR2 ANQGSEA. V lost 6 bases to trimming and J lost 4 bases, with 9 bases between them. The CDR3 loop spans 11 amino acids. The method was immunoSEQ multiplex PCR; TCRdb's version includes in-frame clones alone and lacks a portion of them. The sample has over 120,000 clones; approximately 91% are singletons. Sequencing used blood. The receptor was derived from a man aged 25-40 years in good health. V usage is TRBV29-1 and J usage is TRBJ1-2; D unresolved. CDR3 sequence reads: CSVRGIYGYTF. The CDR3 DNA reads as TGCAGCGTACGGGGAATCTATGGCTACACCTTC.